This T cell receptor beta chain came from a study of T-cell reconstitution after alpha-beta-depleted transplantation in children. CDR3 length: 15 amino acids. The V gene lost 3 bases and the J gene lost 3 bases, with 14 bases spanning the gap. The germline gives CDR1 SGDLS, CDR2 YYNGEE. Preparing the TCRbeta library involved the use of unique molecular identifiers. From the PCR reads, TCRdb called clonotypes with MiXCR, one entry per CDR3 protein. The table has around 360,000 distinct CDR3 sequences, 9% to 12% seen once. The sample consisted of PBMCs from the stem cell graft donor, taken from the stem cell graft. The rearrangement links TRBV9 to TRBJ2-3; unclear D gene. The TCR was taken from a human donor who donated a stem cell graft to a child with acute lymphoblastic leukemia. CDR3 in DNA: TGTGCCAGCAGCGCCCTCGGGTCGGAGACAGATACGCAGTATTTT. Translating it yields CASSALGSETDTQYF. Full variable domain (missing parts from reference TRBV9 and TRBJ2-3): DSGVTQTPKHLITATGQRVTLRCSPRSGDLSVYWYQQSLDQGLQFLIQYYNGEERAKGNILERFSAQQFPDLHSELNLSSLELGDSALYFCASSALGSETDTQYFGPGTRLTVL.